The clone carrying this TCR beta chain has just one count. This entry comes from a study of T cells in localized non-small cell lung cancer. The J segment lost 2 bases and the V segment lost 6 bases, leaving 3 bases of the junction unmatched. Germline lookup yields CDR1 MNHEY and CDR2 SVGAGI. The CDR3 contains 15 residues. The data were produced by immunoSEQ multiplex PCR, yet TCRdb's version contains in-frame clones alone and is incomplete. The sample shows 72,000 or so clones, roughly 86% of them seen only once. The clonotype originates from an older female donor with stage I lung adenocarcinoma. The source was peripheral blood, collected before any cancer treatment. The chain is built from TRBV6-5 and TRBJ1-3, with TRBD1 matching 11 bases. The CDR3 bases are TGTGCCAGCAGGACGGACAGGGGGCCTGGAAACACCATATATTTT. Protein product: CASRTDRGPGNTIYF.